These 2 T cell receptor beta chains share one sample of origin, sequenced in a study of T-cell memory formation after mild COVID-19. One entry per CDR3 protein results from TCRdb running MiXCR on the 5' RACE reads. The sample comprises about 430,000 distinct CDR3 sequences, 20% to 30% of which are singletons, and 7.5% to 10% rests with the top ten. Sample: PBMCs or a T cell subset sorted from them (not recorded which). The source of these receptors is an adult woman who had mild COVID-19 (a few samples of this study predate the infection). Cell type and time point are not known.

This chain connects TRBV27 to TRBJ1-5; D remains unclear. The V gene lost 4 bases and the J gene lost 3 bases, with 10 bases spanning the gap. The CDR3 contains 14 residues. Germline CDR1 and CDR2: MNHEY and SMNVEV (reference sequence). The CDR3 region has the DNA TGTGCCAGCAGTTACGACGGCTCCAATCAGCCCCAGCATTTT. It yields the protein CASSYDGSNQPQHF.

The rearrangement uses TRBV20-1 and TRBJ2-7; 9 nucleotides align to TRBD2. V lost 1 base and J lost 3; bases outside the gene matches: 4. Looked up from germline, CDR1 is DFQATT and CDR2 is SNEGSKA (reference sequence). The CDR3 is made up of 14 amino acids. This chain's CDR3 is CSARGERGVYEQYF. DNA for the CDR3: TGCAGTGCTAGAGGAGAGCGGGGGGTCTACGAGCAGTACTTC.